The 15 T cell receptor beta chains presented below share a single source sample, sequenced in a study of cytomegalovirus exposure and HLA in healthy donors. PCR employed 60 Vbeta and 13 Jbeta primers. Sequencing was performed with immunoSEQ multiplex PCR; in TCRdb, only in-frame clones are kept and a portion is missing. Of roughly 130,000 clones detected, around three quarters appear once; the ten largest clones hold 2% to 2.5%. Source material: PBMCs. The source is a man aged 18 to 29 in good health and CMV-seronegative.

The rearrangement uses TRBV10-3 and TRBJ1-2, with 9 bases aligning to TRBD1. Germline V CDR1 and CDR2: ENHRY, SYGVKD. The V and J ends lost 4 bases and 7 bases, in that order; junction bases with no gene match: 4. This CDR3 has 13 amino acids. The CDR3 here is CAISAMTGGGYTF. The CDR3 nucleotides read TGTGCCATCAGTGCGATGACAGGGGGTGGCTACACCTTC.

The chain has TRBV5-4 and TRBJ2-5; 11 bases align to TRBD1. The CDR3 extends over 16 amino acids. J lost 6 bases, V lost 1 base, and 8 bases had no gene match. Germline V gene sequence: CDR1 SGHNT, CDR2 YYREEE (reference sequence). CDR3 coding DNA: TGTGCCAGCAGCTTGCCCAGGACAGGGGGCGGGAAGACCCAGTACTTC. It is translated as CASSLPRTGGGKTQYF. Combining the CDR3 with reference TRBV5-4 and TRBJ2-5 gives the whole variable domain ETGVTQSPTHLIKTRGQQVTLRCSSQSGHNTVSWYQQALGQGPQFIFQYYREEENGRGNFPPRFSGLQFPNYSSELNVNALELDDSALYLCASSLPRTGGGKTQYFGPGTRLLVL.

This clone showed up just once. The rearrangement uses TRBV11-3 and TRBJ2-7; D is uncertain. CDR3 length: 13 amino acids. Deletions cut 2 bases from V and 2 bases from J, with 7 bases between. Looked up from germline, CDR1 is SGHNT and CDR2 is YENEEA. This chain's CDR3 is CASSLTQTYEQYF. The CDR3 region has the DNA TGTGCCAGCAGCTTAACACAAACCTACGAGCAGTACTTC. Looking up the rest from reference TRBV11-3 and TRBJ2-7 gives the full variable domain: EAGVVQSPRYKIIEKKQPVAFWCNPISGHNTLYWYLQNLGQGPELLIRYENEEAVDDSQLPKDRFSAERLKGVDSTLKIQPAELGDSAVYLCASSLTQTYEQYFGPGTRLTVT.

The chain is built from TRBV7-9 and TRBJ2-7, with D maybe TRBD2 (5 bases). V dropped 1 base and J dropped 7 bases, with 14 bases sitting between them. The germline gives CDR1 SEHNR, CDR2 FQNEAQ (reference sequence). The CDR3 loop spans 14 amino acids. The CDR3 loop is CASSLDVSEREQYF. The CDR3 DNA is TGTGCCAGCAGCTTAGATGTGTCGGAGCGGGAGCAGTACTTC.

The chain couples TRBV5-1 to TRBJ2-6, with D uncertain. This CDR3 comprises 15 residues. Trimming shortened V by 1 base and J by 0 bases, and 5 bases separated the two germline ends. Per the germline V gene, CDR1 is SGHRS and CDR2 is YFSETQ. As DNA, the CDR3 is TGCGCCAGCAGCTTGTCTCGCTCTGGGGCCAACGTCCTGACTTTC. Translation: CASSLSRSGANVLTF. The full variable domain, rest sourced from reference TRBV5-1 and TRBJ2-6, is KAGVTQTPRYLIKTRGQQVTLSCSPISGHRSVSWYQQTPGQGLQFLFEYFSETQRNKGNFPGRFSGRQFSNSRSEMNVSTLELGDSALYLCASSLSRSGANVLTFGAGSRLTVL.

This chain joins TRBV7-6 and TRBJ2-5; D gene ambiguous. Germline V gene data show CDR1 as SGHVS and CDR2 as FNYEAQ. Trimming cost V 7 bases and J 3 bases, with 12 bases left between them. This CDR3 is 13 amino acids long. The CDR3: CASNLGSEETQYF. The CDR3 DNA reads as TGTGCCAGCAATCTAGGATCGGAAGAGACCCAGTACTTC.

The chain carries TRBV5-6 and TRBJ1-1; D is unclear. V was cut by 1 base and J by 1 base, with 17 bases left in between. This CDR3 has 17 amino acids. From germline, CDR1 is SGHDT and CDR2 YYEEEE. DNA for the CDR3: TGTGCCAGCAGCTTGCGCCGGGGAGCCAGAAAGAACACTGAAGCTTTCTTT. Encoded protein: CASSLRRGARKNTEAFF.

V is TRBV5-1 and J is TRBJ2-5, with 7 bases identical to TRBD2. Germline V gene sequence: CDR1 SGHRS, CDR2 YFSETQ. This CDR3 is built from 14 residues. The J segment lost 4 bases and the V segment lost 0 bases, leaving 3 bases of the junction unmatched. CDR3 DNA: TGCGCCAGCAGCTTGGCGGGAGGTACAGAGACCCAGTACTTC. This encodes CASSLAGGTETQYF.

The V call is TRBV7-9, the J call TRBJ1-3; 8 nucleotides match TRBD1. CDR3 length equals 14 residues. The ends lost 5 bases at V and 4 bases at J; junction bases unmatched: 4. Germline CDR1 SEHNR, CDR2 FQNEAQ (reference sequence). The DNA of the CDR3 is TGTGCCAGCAGCACGCGGACAGGGGGAAACACCATATATTTT. As protein: CASSTRTGGNTIYF.

The V and J genes are TRBV5-1 and TRBJ2-1; a weak D match, TRBD2 (5 bases). V lost 6 bases, J lost 9 bases, and 19 bases lay in between. This CDR3 spans 14 amino acids. CDR1 and CDR2 from the germline V gene are SGHRS and YFSETQ. The CDR3 coding sequence is TGCGCCAGCACCCCGGGATTAGGCCTTTTTGAGCAGTTCTTC. It encodes CASTPGLGLFEQFF.

This chain uses TRBV28 with TRBJ2-5, with D perhaps matching TRBD2 (6 bases). The CDR3 covers 14 residues. Looked up from germline, CDR1 is MDHEN and CDR2 is SYDVKM. V lost 5 bases, J lost 5 bases, and 15 bases lay in between. The CDR3 DNA reads TGTGCCAGCAGTGCCCCCGGAGGGGATGAGACCCAGTACTTC. Its protein is CASSAPGGDETQYF.

This clone was counted once. V is TRBV4-2 and J is TRBJ2-7; TRBD2 matches 7 bases. The V segment lost 2 bases and the J segment 0 bases; nucleotides outside the gene matches: 4. This CDR3 region has 15 residues. CDR1 and CDR2 (germline): LGHNA, YNFKEQ. CDR3 in amino acids: CASSQTGGSSYEQYF. The CDR3 nucleotides are TGTGCCAGCAGCCAAACGGGCGGGAGCTCCTACGAGCAGTACTTC.

This chain joins TRBV5-1 and TRBJ2-2; TRBD2 agrees at 13 bases. Per the germline V gene, CDR1 is SGHRS and CDR2 is YFSETQ. V was clipped by 2 bases and J by 1 base; unmatched bases: 17. This CDR3 is built from 22 residues. The CDR3 coding sequence is TGCGCCAGCAGCTTTGGGGGGGGGACTAGCGGGACCGCAGTTCAGAACACCGGGGAGCTGTTTTTT. Residues: CASSFGGGTSGTAVQNTGELFF.

The rearrangement joins TRBV11-1 to TRBJ1-1; D uncertain. CDR1 is SGHAT, CDR2 FQDESV, per germline (reference sequence). CDR3 length: 12 residues. V lost 8 bases, J lost 1 base, and 8 bases lay in between. CDR3 residues: CASGRENTEAFF. In DNA, the CDR3 is TGTGCCAGCGGGCGGGAGAACACTGAAGCTTTCTTT. Using reference TRBV11-1 and TRBJ1-1 for the parts outside the CDR3, the full variable domain is EAEVAQSPRYKITEKSQAVAFWCDPISGHATLYWYRQILGQGPELLVQFQDESVVDDSQLPKDRFSAERLKGVDSTLKIQPAELGDSAMYLCASGRENTEAFFGQGTRLTVV.

This chain connects TRBV6-1 to TRBJ2-7, with 7 bases identical to TRBD1. The CDR3 length is 14 residues. The V and J ends lost 4 bases and 4 bases, in that order; junction bases with no gene match: 7. Germline lookup yields CDR1 MNHNS and CDR2 SASEGT. The CDR3 region is CASSVRDRGYEQYV. The CDR3 nucleotides are TGTGCCAGCAGTGTCCGGGACAGAGGATACGAGCAGTACGTC.